These T cell receptor beta chains were read from a single sample in a study of monozygotic twins with inflammatory bowel disease. TCRdb re-analyzed the 5' RACE reads; it lists each CDR3 protein once, without DNA. The table for this sample gives 150,000 to 200,000 distinct CDR3 sequences. What was sequenced was blood. The origin of the receptors is a human donor with ulcerative colitis or Crohn's disease, or a healthy co-twin of an affected twin (not recorded which). The CDR3 runs from the conserved cysteine through the conserved F or W.

j_call cdr3_length v_call cdr3_aa
TRBJ1-4 13 TRBV5-4 CASSSMGGGKLFF
TRBJ2-2 13 TRBV30 CAWTGPNTGELFF
TRBJ2-2 15 TRBV5-5 CASSTKALGAGELFF
TRBJ1-6 15 TRBV27 CASSPRGGLNSPLHF
TRBJ1-2 11 TRBV18 CASGTPNGYTF
TRBJ1-6 15 TRBV7-9 CASRASGSYNSPLHF
TRBJ2-1 17 TRBV24-1 CATSETRRGGTYNEQFF
TRBJ2-3 17 TRBV10-3 CAISAPGRVSNTDTQYF
TRBJ2-5 15 TRBV5-4 CASSLAGAGEETQYF
TRBJ1-2 16 TRBV29-1 CSVESWVTGGSSGYTF
TRBJ2-7 13 TRBV6-1 CASSGPGEYEQYF
TRBJ1-4 13 TRBV20-1 CSARGPNQEKLIF
TRBJ1-2 13 TRBV20-1 CSASRGQGHGYTF
TRBJ1-5 13 TRBV2 CASKGQGNQPQHF
TRBJ1-2 16 TRBV5-1 CASSLAGDRVNAGYTF
TRBJ2-7 13 TRBV20-1 CSARRDLAYEQYF
TRBJ2-5 13 TRBV5-5 CASSTGSQETQYF